Listed below are T cell receptor beta chains from one sample, sequenced in a study of technical replicates of blood from a handful of donors. The table came from immunoSEQ multiplex PCR; TCRdb's copy has only in-frame clones and leaves some out. Of about 72,000 clones in the sample, nearly 97% were seen once. Sequencing input: T cells isolated from PBMCs. The receptors here all came from a human donor in good health. Each CDR3 is given with its conserved first and last residue.

v_gene,CDR3aa
TRBV6-4,CASSDWGTGTDTQYF
TRBV1,CTSSPGTFAYEQYF
TRBV30,CAWSVSSQAYEQYF
TRBV10-3,CAISSPGNQAFF
TRBV27,CASSYVTGGAEEKLFF
TRBV6-5,CASSQMTGTEAFF
TRBV5-1,CASSPTSGQETQYF
TRBV4-1,CASSQGEGSTGELFF
TRBV6-5,CASSYGVAGLRETQYF
TRBV4-1,CASSQPIRDRNTEAFF
TRBV11-2,CASSYVGLAGETQYF
TRBV4-1,CASSQDISRALDNTEAFF
TRBV4-1,CASSKIHLAVNTDTQYF
TRBV15,CATSRTANTGELFF
TRBV4-1,CASSQLVTGGRNYGYTF
TRBV4-1,CASSQVSIQADEQFF
TRBV15,CATSRDRGQETQYF
TRBV7-9,CASSLGRRDVEGSPLHF
TRBV18,CASSPRGYSNQPQHF
TRBV7-2,CASSSTGRREKLFF
TRBV30,CAWRSNGGNTIYF
TRBV27,CASSFRGAGDQPQHF
TRBV19,CASRYGAGGEYEQYF
TRBV5-1,CASSPRLAGGSYNEQFF
TRBV7-2,CASSNGAIYGYTF
TRBV19,CASSLGLSGNTIYF
TRBV6-1,CASHGSGSAYNEQFF
TRBV11-1,CASSLDRDAVGNTEAFF
TRBV25-1,CASSEPGLGSYNEQFF
TRBV6-4,CASRIAEGTDTQYF
TRBV25-1,CASSEEAQPQHF
TRBV7-9,CALLLMASGRKGDEQFF
TRBV7-9,CASSLVTAYNEQFF
TRBV6-5,CASSQGQTSTDTQYF
TRBV4-1,CASSPQTGGTYEQYF
TRBV7-8,CASTLGGVNTEAFF
TRBV11-2,CASSSHSGPRGYEQFF
TRBV9,CASSVGGTGGLGYTF
TRBV7-9,CASSLARAGTTNEKLFF
TRBV15,CATSRDTGMGETQYF
TRBV10-2,CASRQLAGSYEQYF